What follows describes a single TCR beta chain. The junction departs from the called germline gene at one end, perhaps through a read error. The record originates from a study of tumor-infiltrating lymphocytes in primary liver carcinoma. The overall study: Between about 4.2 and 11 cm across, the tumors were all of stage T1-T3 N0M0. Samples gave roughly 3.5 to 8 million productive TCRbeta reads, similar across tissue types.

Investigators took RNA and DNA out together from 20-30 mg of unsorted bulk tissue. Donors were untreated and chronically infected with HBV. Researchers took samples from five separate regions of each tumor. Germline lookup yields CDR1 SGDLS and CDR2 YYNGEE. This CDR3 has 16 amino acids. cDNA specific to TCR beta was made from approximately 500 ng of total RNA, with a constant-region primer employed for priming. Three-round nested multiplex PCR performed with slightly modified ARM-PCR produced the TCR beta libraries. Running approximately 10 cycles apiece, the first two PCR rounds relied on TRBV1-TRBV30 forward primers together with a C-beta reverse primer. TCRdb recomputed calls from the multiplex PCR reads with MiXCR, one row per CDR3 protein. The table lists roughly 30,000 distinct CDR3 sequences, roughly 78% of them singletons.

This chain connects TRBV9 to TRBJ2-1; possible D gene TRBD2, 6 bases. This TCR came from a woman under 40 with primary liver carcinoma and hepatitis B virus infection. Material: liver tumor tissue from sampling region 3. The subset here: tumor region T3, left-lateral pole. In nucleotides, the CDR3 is TGTGCAAGCAGCGCATATCCCTCGCAGGAGGGGCATGAGCAGTTCTTC. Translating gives CASSAYPSQEGHEQFF.